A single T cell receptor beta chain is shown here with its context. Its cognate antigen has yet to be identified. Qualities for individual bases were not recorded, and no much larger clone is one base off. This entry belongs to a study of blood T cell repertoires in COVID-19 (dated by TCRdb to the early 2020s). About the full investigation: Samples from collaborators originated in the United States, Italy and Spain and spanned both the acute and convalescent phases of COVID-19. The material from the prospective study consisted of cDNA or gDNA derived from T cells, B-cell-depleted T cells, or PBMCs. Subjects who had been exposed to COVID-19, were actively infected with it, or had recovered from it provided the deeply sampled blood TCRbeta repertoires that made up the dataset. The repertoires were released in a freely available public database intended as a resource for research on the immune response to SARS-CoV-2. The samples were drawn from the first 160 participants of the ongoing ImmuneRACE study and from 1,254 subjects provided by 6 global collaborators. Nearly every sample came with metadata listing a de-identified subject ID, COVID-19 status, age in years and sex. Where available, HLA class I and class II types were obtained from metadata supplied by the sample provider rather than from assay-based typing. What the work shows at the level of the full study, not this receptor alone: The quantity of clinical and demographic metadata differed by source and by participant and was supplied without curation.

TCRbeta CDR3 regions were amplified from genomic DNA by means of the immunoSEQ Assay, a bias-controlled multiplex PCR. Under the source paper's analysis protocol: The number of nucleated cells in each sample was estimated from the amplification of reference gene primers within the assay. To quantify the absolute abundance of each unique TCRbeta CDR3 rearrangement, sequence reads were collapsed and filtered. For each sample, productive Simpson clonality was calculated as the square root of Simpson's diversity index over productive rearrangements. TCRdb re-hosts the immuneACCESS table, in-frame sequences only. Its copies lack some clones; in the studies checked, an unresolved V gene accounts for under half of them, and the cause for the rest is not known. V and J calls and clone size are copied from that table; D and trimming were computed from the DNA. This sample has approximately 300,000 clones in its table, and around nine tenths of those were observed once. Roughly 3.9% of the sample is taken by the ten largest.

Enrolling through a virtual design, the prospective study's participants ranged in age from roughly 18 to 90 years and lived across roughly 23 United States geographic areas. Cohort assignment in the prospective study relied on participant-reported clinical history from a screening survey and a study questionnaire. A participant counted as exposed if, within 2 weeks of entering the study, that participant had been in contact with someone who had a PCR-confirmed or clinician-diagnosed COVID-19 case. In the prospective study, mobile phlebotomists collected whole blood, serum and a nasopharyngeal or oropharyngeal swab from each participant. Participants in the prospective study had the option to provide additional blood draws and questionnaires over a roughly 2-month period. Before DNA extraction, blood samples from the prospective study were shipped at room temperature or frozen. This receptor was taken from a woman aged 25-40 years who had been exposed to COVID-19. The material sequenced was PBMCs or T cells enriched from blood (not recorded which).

The CDR3 reads as follows: CASSQELLVDYLYGYTF. The nucleotides read TGTGCCAGCAGCCAAGAACTACTGGTGGATTATCTCTATGGCTACACCTTC. In this chain, TRBV3-1 (or the pseudogene TRBV3-2) is recombined with TRBJ1-2; a confident D gene designation cannot be given. The germline V gene (reference sequence) specifies LGHDT as CDR1 and YNNKEL as CDR2. Counted from cysteine to phenylalanine, this CDR3 has 17 amino acids. CDR3 DNA only is kept here, 51 bases in frame from base 1. V is reduced by 0 bases and J by 4 bases, leaving a spacing of 18 bases between them.